This T cell receptor beta chain was captured by sequencing in a study of shared clonotypes between healthy human individuals. Each subset's genomic DNA was shared equally among a number of immunoSEQ plates. Some clones are missing from TCRdb's copy, which holds only in-frame ones; the method was immunoSEQ multiplex PCR. The sample lists around 510,000 clones, 70% to 80% occurring once. Per germline, CDR1 MNHEY and CDR2 SMNVEV (reference sequence). This CDR3 has 15 amino acids. Trimming took off 6 bases at V and 3 bases at J, with 18 bases between the two ends. The sequencing sample was made of PBMCs. The genes are TRBV27 and TRBJ2-7; no definite D call. The origin of this receptor is a woman in her 40s in good health. Some clones in this sample may be carry-over from other donors' samples. The CDR3 nucleotides read TGTGCCAGCAGCCTGGGCGGCTCCACCCTCTACGAGCAGTACTTC. Translation: CASSLGGSTLYEQYF.